Listed here are 17 T cell receptor beta chains from one sample, sequenced in a study of cytomegalovirus exposure and HLA in healthy donors. The PCR made use of 60 Vbeta and 13 Jbeta primers. TCRdb keeps only in-frame clones here, not all; method: immunoSEQ multiplex PCR. The sample contains fewer than 200,000 clones, approximately 80% of which appear only once. Sequencing input: PBMCs. These receptors were collected from a woman aged 18-29 years in good health and CMV-seronegative.

The chain has TRBV19 and TRBJ2-5; D is uncertain. The CDR3 is 15 amino acids. Germline CDR1 is LNHDA and CDR2 is SQIVND (reference sequence). Trimming shortened V by 6 bases and J by 1 base, and 15 bases separated the two germline ends. CDR3 region: CASSPVANFQETQYF. The CDR3 region has the DNA TGTGCCAGTAGCCCGGTTGCGAACTTCCAAGAGACCCAGTACTTC.

The V and J genes are TRBV6-4 and TRBJ2-1; the match to TRBD2 covers 7 bases. The CDR3 has 19 residues. The ends lost 6 bases at V and 2 bases at J; junction bases unmatched: 19. Per germline, CDR1 MRHNA and CDR2 SNTAGT. The CDR3 sequence is CASSVGLNRREQPYNEQFF. The CDR3, as DNA: TGTGCCAGCAGCGTGGGCCTAAATCGGCGGGAGCAACCCTACAATGAGCAGTTCTTC.

The chain employs TRBV7-9 and TRBJ2-5; D is unresolved. The CDR3 runs to 15 residues. The ends were cut back, 1 base at V and 2 bases at J, with 11 bases in the middle. Germline CDR1 and CDR2: SEHNR and FQNEAQ (reference sequence). The CDR3 sequence is CASSLGSTPQETQYF. Here the CDR3 DNA reads TGTGCCAGCAGCTTAGGATCTACGCCGCAAGAGACCCAGTACTTC.

The J gene is TRBJ2-2, the V gene TRBV19; D possibly corresponds to TRBD2 (5 bases). Germline loops: CDR1 LNHDA, CDR2 SQIVND (reference sequence). Trimming removed 5 bases at V and 7 bases at J, with 11 bases between. The CDR3 is 13 amino acids. CDR3 sequence (DNA): TGTGCCAGTAGTTATACTAGACGCGGGGAGCTGTTTTTT. This encodes CASSYTRRGELFF.

The J gene is TRBJ1-2, the V gene TRBV6-5; weak D call: TRBD1 (5 bases). V was shortened by 1 base and J by 3 bases, with 12 bases between the two germline ends. Germline V lookup: CDR1 MNHEY, CDR2 SVGAGI. The CDR3 spans 15 residues. CDR3 in DNA: TGTGCCAGCAGTTACTTACAAGACAGAGACTATGGCTACACCTTC. Protein product: CASSYLQDRDYGYTF.

CDR3: CASRSRGNTEAFF. In DNA, the CDR3 is TGTGCCAGCCGGTCTCGGGGGAACACTGAAGCTTTCTTT. This chain links TRBV6-6 with TRBJ1-1; D remains ambiguous. This CDR3 comprises 13 residues. Germline V gene data show CDR1 as MNHNY and CDR2 as SVGAGI (reference sequence). V was trimmed by 8 bases and J by 1 base, leaving 11 bases between them.

The chain links TRBV5-1 to TRBJ2-7; 9 bases fit TRBD1. This CDR3 contains 14 residues. The J segment lost 7 bases and the V segment lost 0 bases, leaving 5 bases of the junction unmatched. CDR1 is SGHRS and CDR2 is YFSETQ in the germline V gene. CDR3 protein: CASSLEQGAWEQYF. The CDR3 region has the DNA TGCGCCAGCAGCTTGGAACAGGGGGCCTGGGAGCAGTACTTC.

There are a few counts of this clone. This sequence joins TRBV5-1 and TRBJ1-3; D is uncertain. Germline CDR1 and CDR2: SGHRS and YFSETQ. Trimming shortened V by 2 bases and J by 0 bases, and 6 bases separated the two germline ends. There are 14 residues in the CDR3. The CDR3, as DNA: TGCGCCAGCAGCTTACAGAGCTCTGGAAACACCATATATTTT. Translation: CASSLQSSGNTIYF.

This clone was detected a few times. The V gene is TRBV19, the J gene TRBJ1-2; D possibly corresponds to TRBD1 (5 bases). V lost 4 bases and J 3 bases, leaving 12 bases between the germline ends. Germline V CDR1 and CDR2: LNHDA, SQIVND (reference sequence). The CDR3 is 14 residues long. DNA for the CDR3: TGTGCCAGTAGTAGGGCAGGGAAAGACTATGGCTACACCTTC. This translates into CASSRAGKDYGYTF.

The rearrangement joins TRBV15 to TRBJ1-4, with D maybe TRBD1 (5 bases). Trimming removed 7 bases at V and 1 base at J, with 10 bases between. CDR3 length equals 14 residues. Germline V CDR1 and CDR2: LNHNV, YYDKDF (reference sequence). CDR3 sequence: CATTLDKTNEKLFF. Written as DNA, the CDR3 is TGTGCCACCACCTTGGACAAAACTAATGAAAAACTGTTTTTT.

The CDR3 DNA follows: TGTGCCAGCAGCTCGGGACTAGCGGGTATCAGCTCCTACAATGAGCAGTTCTTC. It is translated as CASSSGLAGISSYNEQFF. The rearrangement links TRBV5-4 to TRBJ2-1; TRBD2 agrees at 12 bases. Germline values: CDR1 SGHNT, CDR2 YYREEE (reference sequence). The CDR3 spans 18 residues. V dropped 3 bases and J dropped 0; count of bases not matched to a gene: 7.

Here the CDR3 reads CASGLIDQTNLYGYTF. CDR3 nucleotides: TGTGCCAGCGGGCTTATTGATCAGACGAATCTTTATGGCTACACCTTC. V gene TRBV28 combines with J gene TRBJ1-2; D is ambiguous. Between the trimmed V and J ends, which lost 8 bases and 5 bases, there was a span of 24 bases. Germline values: CDR1 MDHEN, CDR2 SYDVKM. The CDR3 consists of 16 residues.

The chain combines TRBV5-4 with TRBJ2-3; tentative D call: TRBD2 (6 bases). Germline lookup yields CDR1 SGHNT and CDR2 YYREEE (reference sequence). Trimming pared 4 bases from V and 1 base from J, leaving 16 bases between. This CDR3 is 16 amino acids long. The CDR3 bases are TGTGCCAGCAGCCGCCGCGTAGCGGAAGGCACAGATACGCAGTATTTT. This sequence encodes CASSRRVAEGTDTQYF.

The rearrangement links TRBV7-2 to TRBJ2-5, with 7 bases that match TRBD1. Germline V gene lookup returns CDR1 SGHTA and CDR2 FQGNSA. The V segment lost 0 bases and the J segment 4 bases; nucleotides outside the gene matches: 5. This CDR3 has 15 residues. The CDR3 reads CASSLAGQSLETQYF. DNA for the CDR3: TGTGCCAGCAGCTTAGCGGGACAGAGCCTAGAGACCCAGTACTTC.

The V call is TRBV20-1, the J call TRBJ1-2, with a tentative D call TRBD1 (5 bases). Germline-derived CDR1 and CDR2 are DFQATT and SNEGSKA (reference sequence). V was clipped by 5 bases and J by 2 bases, with 6 bases between them. CDR3 size: 11 residues. For the CDR3, the DNA is TGCAGTGCTTCAGGGAACTATGGCTACACCTTC. This encodes CSASGNYGYTF.

This clone occurred once. V usage is TRBV28 and J usage is TRBJ1-1; D is unclear. Trimming removed 7 bases at V and 1 base at J, with 7 bases between. Germline V gene data show CDR1 as MDHEN and CDR2 as SYDVKM. This CDR3 spans 12 amino acids. CDR3 in DNA: TGTGCCAGCATTGAGTCGAACACTGAAGCTTTCTTT. Its translation is CASIESNTEAFF.

This clone was picked up a small number of times. For the CDR3, the DNA is TGTGCCAGCACTGAGCGGGAGGAGTACGAGCAGTACTTC. It yields the protein CASTEREEYEQYF. The rearrangement joins TRBV27 to TRBJ2-7; 9 nucleotides agree with TRBD2. The trim removed 7 bases at V and 4 bases at J, leaving 5 bases unmatched. There are 13 residues in the CDR3. CDR1 and CDR2 (germline): MNHEY, SMNVEV (reference sequence).